The clone carrying this TCR beta chain has ten or more counts. This record comes from a study of control samples from healthy donors and cancer patients. TCRdb's copy holds only in-frame clones and misses some; the assay was immunoSEQ multiplex PCR. The table shows approximately 80,000 clones, with 70% to 90% occurring only once. Germline CDR1 reads MNHEY; CDR2 reads SVGAGI. The CDR3 is 13 amino acids. J was trimmed by 5 bases and V by 6 bases; bases with no gene match: 2. The TCR comes from a woman aged 45-59 years in good health. The rearrangement joins TRBV6-5 to TRBJ2-7; TRBD2 aligns across 12 bases. The sequencing input was blood. DNA for the CDR3: TGTGCCAGCAGCAGACTAGCGGGGGACGAGCAGTACTTC. The encoded protein is CASSRLAGDEQYF.